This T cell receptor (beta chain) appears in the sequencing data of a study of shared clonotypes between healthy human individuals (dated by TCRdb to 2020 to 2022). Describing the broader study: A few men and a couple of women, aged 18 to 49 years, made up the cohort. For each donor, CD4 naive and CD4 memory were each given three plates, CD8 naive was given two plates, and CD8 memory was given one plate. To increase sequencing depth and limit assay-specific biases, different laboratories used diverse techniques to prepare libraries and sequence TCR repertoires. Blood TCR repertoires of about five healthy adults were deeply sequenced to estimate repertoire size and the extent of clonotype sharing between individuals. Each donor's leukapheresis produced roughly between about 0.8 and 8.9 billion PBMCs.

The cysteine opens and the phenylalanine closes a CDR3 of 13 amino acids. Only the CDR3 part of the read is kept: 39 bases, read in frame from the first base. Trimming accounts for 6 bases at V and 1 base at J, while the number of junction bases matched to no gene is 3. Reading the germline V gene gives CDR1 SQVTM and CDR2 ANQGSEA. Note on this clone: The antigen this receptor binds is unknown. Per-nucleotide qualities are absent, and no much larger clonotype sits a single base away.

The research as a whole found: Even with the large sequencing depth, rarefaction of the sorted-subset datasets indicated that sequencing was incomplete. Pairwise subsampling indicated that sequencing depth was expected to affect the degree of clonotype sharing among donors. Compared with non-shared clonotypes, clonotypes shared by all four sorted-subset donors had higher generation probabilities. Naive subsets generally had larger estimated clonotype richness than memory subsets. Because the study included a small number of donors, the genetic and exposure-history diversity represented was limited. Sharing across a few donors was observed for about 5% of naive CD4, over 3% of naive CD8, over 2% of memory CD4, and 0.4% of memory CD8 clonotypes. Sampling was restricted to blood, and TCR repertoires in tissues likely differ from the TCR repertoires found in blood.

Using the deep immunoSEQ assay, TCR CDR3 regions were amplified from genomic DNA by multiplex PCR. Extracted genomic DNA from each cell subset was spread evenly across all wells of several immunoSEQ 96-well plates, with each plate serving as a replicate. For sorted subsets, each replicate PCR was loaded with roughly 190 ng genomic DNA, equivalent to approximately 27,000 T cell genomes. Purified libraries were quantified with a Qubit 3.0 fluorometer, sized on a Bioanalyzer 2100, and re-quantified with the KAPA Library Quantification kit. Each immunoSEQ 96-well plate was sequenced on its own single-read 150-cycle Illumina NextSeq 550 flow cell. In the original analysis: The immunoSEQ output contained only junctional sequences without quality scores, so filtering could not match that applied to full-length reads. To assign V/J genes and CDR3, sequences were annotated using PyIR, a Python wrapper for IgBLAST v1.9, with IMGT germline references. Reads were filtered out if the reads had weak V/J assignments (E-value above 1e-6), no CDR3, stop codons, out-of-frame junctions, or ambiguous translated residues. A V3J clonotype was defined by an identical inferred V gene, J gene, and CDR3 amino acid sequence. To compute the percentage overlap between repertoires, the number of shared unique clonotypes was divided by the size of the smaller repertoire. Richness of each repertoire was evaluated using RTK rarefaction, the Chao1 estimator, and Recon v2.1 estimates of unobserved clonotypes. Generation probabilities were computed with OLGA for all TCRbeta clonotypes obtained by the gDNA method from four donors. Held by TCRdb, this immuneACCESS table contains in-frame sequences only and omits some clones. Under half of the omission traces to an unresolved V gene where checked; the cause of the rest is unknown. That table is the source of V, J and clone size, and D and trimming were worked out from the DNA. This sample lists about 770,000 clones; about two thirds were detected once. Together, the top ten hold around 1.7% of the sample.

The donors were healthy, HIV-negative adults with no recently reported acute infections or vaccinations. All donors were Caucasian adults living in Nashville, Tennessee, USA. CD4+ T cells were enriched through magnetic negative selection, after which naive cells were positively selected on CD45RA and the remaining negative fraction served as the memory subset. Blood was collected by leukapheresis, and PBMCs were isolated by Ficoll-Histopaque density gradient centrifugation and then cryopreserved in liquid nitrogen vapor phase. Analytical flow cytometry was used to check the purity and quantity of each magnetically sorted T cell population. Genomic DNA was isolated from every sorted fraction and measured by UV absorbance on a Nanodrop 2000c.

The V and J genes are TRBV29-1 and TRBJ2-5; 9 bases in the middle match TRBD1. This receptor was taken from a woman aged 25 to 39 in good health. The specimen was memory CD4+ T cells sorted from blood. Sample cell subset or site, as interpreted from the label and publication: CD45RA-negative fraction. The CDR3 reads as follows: CSVGQGPQETQYF. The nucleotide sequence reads TGCAGCGTCGGACAGGGGCCCCAAGAGACCCAGTACTTC.